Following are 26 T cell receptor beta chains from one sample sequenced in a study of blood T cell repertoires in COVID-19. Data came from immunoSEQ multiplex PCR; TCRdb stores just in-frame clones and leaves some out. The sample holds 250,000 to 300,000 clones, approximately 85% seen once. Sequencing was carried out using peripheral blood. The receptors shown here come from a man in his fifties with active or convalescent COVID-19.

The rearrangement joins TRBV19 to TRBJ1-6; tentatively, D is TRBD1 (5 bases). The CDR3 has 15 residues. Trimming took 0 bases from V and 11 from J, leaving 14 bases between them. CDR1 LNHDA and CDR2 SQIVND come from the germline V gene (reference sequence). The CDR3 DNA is TGTGCCAGTAGTATAGAGCCGGGGGGTACAACACCCCTCCACTTT. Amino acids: CASSIEPGGTTPLHF. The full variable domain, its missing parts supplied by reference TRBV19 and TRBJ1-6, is DGGITQSPKYLFRKEGQNVTLSCEQNLNHDAMYWYRQDPGQGLRLIYYSQIVNDFQKGDIAEGYSVSREKKESFPLTVTSAQKNPTAFYLCASSIEPGGTTPLHFGNGTRLTVT.

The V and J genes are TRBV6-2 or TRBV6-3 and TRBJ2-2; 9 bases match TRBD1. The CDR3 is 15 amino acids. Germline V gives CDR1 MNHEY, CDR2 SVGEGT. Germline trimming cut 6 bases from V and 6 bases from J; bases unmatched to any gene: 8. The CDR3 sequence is CASSRGQGWAGELFF. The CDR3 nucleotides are TGTGCCAGCAGCCGCGGACAGGGGTGGGCCGGGGAGCTGTTTTTT.

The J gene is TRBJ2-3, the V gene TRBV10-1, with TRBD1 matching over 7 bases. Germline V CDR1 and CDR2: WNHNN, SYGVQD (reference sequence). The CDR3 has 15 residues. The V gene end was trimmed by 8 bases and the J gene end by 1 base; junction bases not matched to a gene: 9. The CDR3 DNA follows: TGCGCCAGCTCTGAAGACAGGGATGGCACAGATACGCAGTATTTT. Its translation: CASSEDRDGTDTQYF.

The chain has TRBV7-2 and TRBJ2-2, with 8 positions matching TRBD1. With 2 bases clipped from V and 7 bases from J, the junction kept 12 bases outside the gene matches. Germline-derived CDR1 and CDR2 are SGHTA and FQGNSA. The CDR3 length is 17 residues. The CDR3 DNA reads TGTGCCAGCAGCTTAAGATCTGGACAGGGCGGCGGCGGGGAGCTGTTTTTT. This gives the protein CASSLRSGQGGGGELFF.

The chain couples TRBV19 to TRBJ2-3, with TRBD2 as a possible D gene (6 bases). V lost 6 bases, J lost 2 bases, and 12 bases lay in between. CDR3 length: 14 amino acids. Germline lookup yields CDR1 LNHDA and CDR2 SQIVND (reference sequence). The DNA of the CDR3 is TGTGCCAGTAGGGAGGGATGGGTCACAGATACGCAGTATTTT. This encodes CASREGWVTDTQYF.

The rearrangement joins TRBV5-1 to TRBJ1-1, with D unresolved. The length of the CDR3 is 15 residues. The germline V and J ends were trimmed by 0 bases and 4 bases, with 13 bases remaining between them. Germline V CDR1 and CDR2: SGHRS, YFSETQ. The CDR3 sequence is CASSLAGSTGTEAFF. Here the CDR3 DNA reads TGCGCCAGCAGCTTGGCCGGCTCGACGGGCACTGAAGCTTTCTTT.

The CDR3 DNA follows: TGTGCCAGCAGCTTAGGGTGGACAGGACCGAACACCGGGGAGCTGTTTTTT. Encoded protein: CASSLGWTGPNTGELFF. V is TRBV7-8 and J is TRBJ2-2, with 7 bases aligning to TRBD1. The junction had 5 bases not matched to a gene; V was cut back by 1 base and J by 0 bases. Looked up from germline, CDR1 is SGHVS and CDR2 is FQNEAQ. CDR3 length: 17 residues.

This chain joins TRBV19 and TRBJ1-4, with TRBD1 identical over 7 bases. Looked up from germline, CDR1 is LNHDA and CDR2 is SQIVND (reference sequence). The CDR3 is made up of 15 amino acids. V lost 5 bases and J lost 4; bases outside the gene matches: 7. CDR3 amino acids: CASSFLTGYNEKLFF. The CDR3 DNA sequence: TGTGCCAGTAGTTTCCTGACAGGGTATAATGAAAAACTGTTTTTT.

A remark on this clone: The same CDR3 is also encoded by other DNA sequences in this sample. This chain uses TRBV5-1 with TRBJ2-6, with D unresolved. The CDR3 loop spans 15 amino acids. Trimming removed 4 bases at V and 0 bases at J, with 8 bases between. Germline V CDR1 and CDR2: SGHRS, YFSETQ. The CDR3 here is CASSLVPSGANVLTF. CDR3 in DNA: TGCGCCAGCAGCCTCGTTCCCTCTGGGGCCAACGTCCTGACTTTC.

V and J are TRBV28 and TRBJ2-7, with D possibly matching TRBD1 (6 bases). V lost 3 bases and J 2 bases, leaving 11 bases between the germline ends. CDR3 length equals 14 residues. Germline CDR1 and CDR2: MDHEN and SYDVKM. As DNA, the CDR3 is TGTGCCAGCAGTTTCTACTACAGGGCCTACGAGCAGTACTTC. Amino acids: CASSFYYRAYEQYF.

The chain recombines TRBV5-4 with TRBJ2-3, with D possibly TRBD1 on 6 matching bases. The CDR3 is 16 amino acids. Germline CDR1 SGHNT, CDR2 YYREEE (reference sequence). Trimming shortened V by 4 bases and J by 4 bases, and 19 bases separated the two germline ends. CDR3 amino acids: CASSPQASPGADTQYF. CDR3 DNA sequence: TGTGCCAGCAGCCCCCAAGCATCCCCAGGGGCAGATACGCAGTATTTT.

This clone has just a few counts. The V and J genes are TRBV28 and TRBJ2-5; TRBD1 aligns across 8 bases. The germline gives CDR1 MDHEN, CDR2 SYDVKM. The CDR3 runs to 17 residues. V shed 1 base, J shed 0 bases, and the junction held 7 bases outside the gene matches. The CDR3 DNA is TGTGCCAGCAGTTTATTTTTCCGACAGGGGAACCAAGAGACCCAGTACTTC. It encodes CASSLFFRQGNQETQYF. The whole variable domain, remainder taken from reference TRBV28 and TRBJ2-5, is DVKVTQSSRYLVKRTGEKVFLECVQDMDHENMFWYRQDPGLGLRLIYFSYDVKMKEKGDIPEGYSVSREKKERFSLILESASTNQTSMYLCASSLFFRQGNQETQYFGPGTRLLVL.

The CDR3 nucleotides are TGCGCCAGCAGCCAAGGGGGAGGAGTAGGGTCCGGGGCGGATGAGCAGTTCTTC. It specifies CASSQGGGVGSGADEQFF. V usage is TRBV4-3 and J usage is TRBJ2-1; the D gene is possibly TRBD2 (6 bases). Germline V gene data show CDR1 as LGHNA and CDR2 as YSLEER. The CDR3 is made up of 18 amino acids. With 1 base removed from V and 8 bases from J, the gap between germline ends came to 24 bases.

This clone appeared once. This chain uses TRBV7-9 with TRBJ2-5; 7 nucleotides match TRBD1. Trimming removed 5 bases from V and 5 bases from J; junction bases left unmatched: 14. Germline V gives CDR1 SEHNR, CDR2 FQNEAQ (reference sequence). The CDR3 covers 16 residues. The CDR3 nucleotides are TGTGCCAGCAGCCTTTCGGGACAGTCTTCCCCGGAGACCCAGTACTTC. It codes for CASSLSGQSSPETQYF.

The CDR3 DNA reads as TGTGCCAGCAGTCCGCATCGTAGTAGGGGTCCCACCGGGGAGCTGTTTTTT. This codes for CASSPHRSRGPTGELFF. This chain links TRBV28 with TRBJ2-2, with D perhaps TRBD1 (5 bases). V was shortened by 5 bases and J by 4 bases, with 20 bases between the two germline ends. This CDR3 comprises 17 residues. CDR1 MDHEN and CDR2 SYDVKM come from the germline V gene.

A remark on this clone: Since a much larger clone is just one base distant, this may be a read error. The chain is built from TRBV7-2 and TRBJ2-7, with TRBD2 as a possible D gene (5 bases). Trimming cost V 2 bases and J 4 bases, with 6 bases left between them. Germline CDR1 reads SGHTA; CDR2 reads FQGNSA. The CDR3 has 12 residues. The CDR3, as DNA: TGTGCCAGCAGCTTATCGGGGTACGAGCAGTACTTC. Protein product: CASSLSGYEQYF.

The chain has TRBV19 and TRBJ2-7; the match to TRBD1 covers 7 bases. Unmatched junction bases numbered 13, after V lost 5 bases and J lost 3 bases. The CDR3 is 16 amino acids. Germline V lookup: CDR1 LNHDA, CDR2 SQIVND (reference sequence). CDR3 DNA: TGTGCCAGTAGTCCCCACCCCCGGGACAGAGTCTACGAGCAGTACTTC. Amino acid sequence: CASSPHPRDRVYEQYF.

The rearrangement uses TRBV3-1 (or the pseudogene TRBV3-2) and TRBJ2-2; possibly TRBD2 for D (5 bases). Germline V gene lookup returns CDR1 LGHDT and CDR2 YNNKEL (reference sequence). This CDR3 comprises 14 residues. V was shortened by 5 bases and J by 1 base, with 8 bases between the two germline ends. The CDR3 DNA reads TGTGCCAGCAGCGCGAGCGGGAACACCGGGGAGCTGTTTTTT. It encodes CASSASGNTGELFF.

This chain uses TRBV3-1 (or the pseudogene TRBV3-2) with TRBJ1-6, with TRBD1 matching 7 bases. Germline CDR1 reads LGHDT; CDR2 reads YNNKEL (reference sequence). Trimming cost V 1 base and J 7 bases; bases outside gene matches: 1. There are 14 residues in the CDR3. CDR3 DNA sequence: TGTGCCAGCAGCCAAGGCAGGGGGAATTCACCCCTCCACTTT. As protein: CASSQGRGNSPLHF.

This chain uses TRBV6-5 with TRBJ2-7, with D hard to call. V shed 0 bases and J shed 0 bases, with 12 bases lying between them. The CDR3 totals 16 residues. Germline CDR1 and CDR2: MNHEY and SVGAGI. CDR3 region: CASSYSRAKSSYEQYF. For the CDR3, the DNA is TGTGCCAGCAGTTACTCTAGAGCCAAGAGCTCCTACGAGCAGTACTTC.

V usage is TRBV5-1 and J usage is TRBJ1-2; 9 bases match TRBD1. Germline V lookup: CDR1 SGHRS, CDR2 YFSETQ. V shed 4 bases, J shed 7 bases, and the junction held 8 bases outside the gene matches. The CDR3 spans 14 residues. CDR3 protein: CASSLRSGQGGYTF. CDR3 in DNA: TGCGCCAGCAGCCTCCGCTCGGGACAGGGTGGCTACACCTTC.

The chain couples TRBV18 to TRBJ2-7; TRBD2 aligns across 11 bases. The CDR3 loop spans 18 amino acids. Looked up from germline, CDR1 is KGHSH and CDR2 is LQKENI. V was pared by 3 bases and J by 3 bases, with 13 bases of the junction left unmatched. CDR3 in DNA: TGTGCCAGCTCACCGGGCCTACTAGCGGGAGTTGGTTTCTACGAGCAGTACTTC. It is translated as CASSPGLLAGVGFYEQYF. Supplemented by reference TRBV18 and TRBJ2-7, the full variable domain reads NAGVMQNPRHLVRRRGQEARLRCSPMKGHSHVYWYRQLPEEGLKFMVYLQKENIIDESGMPKERFSAEFPKEGPSILRIQQVVRGDSAAYFCASSPGLLAGVGFYEQYFGPGTRLTVT.

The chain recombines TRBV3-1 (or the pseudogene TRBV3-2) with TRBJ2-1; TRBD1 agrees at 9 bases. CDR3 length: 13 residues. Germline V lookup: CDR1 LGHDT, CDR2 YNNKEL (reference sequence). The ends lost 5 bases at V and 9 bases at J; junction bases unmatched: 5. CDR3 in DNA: TGTGCCAGCAGCTGGGACAGGGAGAGTGAGCAGTTCTTC. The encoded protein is CASSWDRESEQFF.

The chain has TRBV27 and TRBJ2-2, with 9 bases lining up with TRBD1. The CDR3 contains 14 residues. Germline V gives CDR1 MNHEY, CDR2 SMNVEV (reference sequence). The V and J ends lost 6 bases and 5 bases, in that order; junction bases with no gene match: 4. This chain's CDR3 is CASRGTGRTGELFF. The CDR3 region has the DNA TGTGCCAGCAGGGGGACAGGGCGGACCGGGGAGCTGTTTTTT.

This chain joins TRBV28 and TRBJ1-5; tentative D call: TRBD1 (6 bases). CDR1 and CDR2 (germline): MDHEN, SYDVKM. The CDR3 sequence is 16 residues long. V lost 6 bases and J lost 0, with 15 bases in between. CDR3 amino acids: CASSPGQRHSNQPQHF. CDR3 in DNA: TGTGCCAGCAGCCCCGGACAGAGACATAGCAATCAGCCCCAGCATTTT.

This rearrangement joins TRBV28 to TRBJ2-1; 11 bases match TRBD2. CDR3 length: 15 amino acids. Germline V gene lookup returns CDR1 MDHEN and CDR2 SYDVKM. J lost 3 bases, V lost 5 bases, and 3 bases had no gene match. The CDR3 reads CASSIAGGNYNEQFF. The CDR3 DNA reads TGTGCCAGCAGTATAGCGGGAGGGAACTACAATGAGCAGTTCTTC.